A selection of T cell receptor beta chains follows, all from one sample in a study of monozygotic twins with inflammatory bowel disease. Using the 5' RACE reads, TCRdb records one entry per CDR3 protein without DNA. This listing includes 400,000 or so distinct CDR3 sequences. Sequencing was done on a sample of blood. The receptor set was obtained from a human donor with ulcerative colitis or Crohn's disease, or a healthy co-twin of an affected twin (not recorded which). Each CDR3 is given with its conserved first and last residue.

J gene,V gene,CDR3 protein
TRBJ2-1,TRBV29-1,CSVTDYNEQFF
TRBJ2-5,TRBV18,CASSDKRGETQYF
TRBJ2-7,TRBV28,CASSFGNTYEQYF
TRBJ1-3,TRBV7-2,CASSLGSSGNTIYF
TRBJ2-5,TRBV6-5,CASSYTLGKETQYF
TRBJ1-2,TRBV6-2/TRBV6-3,CASNHDIPNYGYTF
TRBJ2-7,TRBV28,CASSPGTGPTYEQYF
TRBJ1-1,TRBV5-1,CASSLDAGMNTEAFF
TRBJ1-6,TRBV20-1,CSAGTGMDYSPLHF
TRBJ2-3,TRBV20-1,CSAEREAEGVDTQYF
TRBJ1-5,TRBV4-1,CASSQDLSSHKGPQHF
TRBJ2-3,TRBV4-3,CASSQWAADLAPSTDTQYF
TRBJ2-3,TRBV20-1,CSARSVAGGDTQYF
TRBJ1-1,TRBV7-9,CASSFTGENTEAFF
TRBJ1-2,TRBV29-1,CSAEIGTSLQGYTF
TRBJ2-7,TRBV29-1,CSVEDRRGSSYEQYF
TRBJ2-1,TRBV5-1,CASSFSGTTYNEQFF
TRBJ1-2,TRBV3-1,CASSLTGLPSGGYTF
TRBJ2-1,TRBV27,CASTSRRGNNEQFF
TRBJ2-5,TRBV29-1,CSVHRGRTETQYF
TRBJ1-2,TRBV12-5,CASGSITENYGYTF
TRBJ2-7,TRBV27,CASSSRQGNEQYF
TRBJ2-3,TRBV5-4,CASSLPGTGQEAQYF
TRBJ2-1,TRBV20-1,CSAPGPARSYNEQFF
TRBJ2-7,TRBV28,CASSLTWSSYEQYF
TRBJ1-3,TRBV7-2,CASARQGASGNTIYF
TRBJ2-1,TRBV5-1,CASSFPGQGKYEQFF
TRBJ2-3,TRBV6-1,CASSKGQGVTDTQYF
TRBJ2-1,TRBV20-1,CSASQDSSYNEQFF
TRBJ1-4,TRBV20-1,CSAQGRVNEKLFF
TRBJ2-1,TRBV12-3/TRBV12-4,CASSSFVLIEQFF
TRBJ2-7,TRBV11-2,CASSSPGGFEQYF
TRBJ2-3,TRBV11-2,CASSSVTYTDTQYF
TRBJ2-2,TRBV3-1,CASSQWAGTSYTGELFF
TRBJ2-3,TRBV6-6,CASTKGGGLDTQYF
TRBJ2-1,TRBV15,CATSRDRLADYNEQFF
TRBJ1-6,TRBV7-9,CASSAAGGSSPLHF
TRBJ2-1,TRBV7-2,CASTPTSGMYNEQFF
TRBJ2-6,TRBV5-1,CASSGSRGPGANVLTF
TRBJ2-3,TRBV7-2,CASSLVVGPDTQYF
TRBJ2-5,TRBV4-1,CASSLGTSVETQYF